The sequence of this TCR beta chain was determined in a study of patients and donors after allogeneic stem cell transplantation. In TCRdb, the RT-PCR reads were re-called with MiXCR into one record per CDR3 protein. This sample has a few hundred thousand distinct CDR3 sequences, with about 14% found just once. In its sample, this clonotype was seen a few times. The CDR3 totals 14 residues. Germline CDR1 MNHNS, CDR2 SASEGT. V was trimmed by 8 bases and J by 7 bases, leaving 17 bases between them. The receptor was derived from a human donor who was either an allogeneic HSCT recipient or a stem cell or donor lymphocyte infusion donor (not recorded which). It is not recorded whose cells these are; they may come from a transplant donor. This chain joins TRBV6-1 and TRBJ1-4; unclear D gene. The sequenced sample was blood, either unsorted or a sorted T cell fraction (not recorded which). CDR3 nucleotide sequence: TGTGCCAGCCATTGGGGTGTGGGGAGTGAAAAACTGTTTTTT. Its translation is CASHWGVGSEKLFF.